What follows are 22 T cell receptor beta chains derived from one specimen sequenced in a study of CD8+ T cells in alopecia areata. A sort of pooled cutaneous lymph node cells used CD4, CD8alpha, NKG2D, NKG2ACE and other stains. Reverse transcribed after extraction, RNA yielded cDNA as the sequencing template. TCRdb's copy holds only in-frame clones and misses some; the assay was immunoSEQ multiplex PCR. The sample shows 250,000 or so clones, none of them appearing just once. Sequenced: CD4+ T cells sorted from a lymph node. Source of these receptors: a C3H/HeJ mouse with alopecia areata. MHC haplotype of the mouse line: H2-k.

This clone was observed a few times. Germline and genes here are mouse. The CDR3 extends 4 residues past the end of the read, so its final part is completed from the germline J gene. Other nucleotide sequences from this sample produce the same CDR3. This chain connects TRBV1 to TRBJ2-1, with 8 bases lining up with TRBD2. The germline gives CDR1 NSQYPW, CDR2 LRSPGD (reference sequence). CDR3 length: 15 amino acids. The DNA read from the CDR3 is TGCACCTGCAGTGCAGAGGGGGGGCGCGGGGCT. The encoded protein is CTCSAEGGRGA. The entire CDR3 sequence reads CTCSAEGGRGAEQFF.

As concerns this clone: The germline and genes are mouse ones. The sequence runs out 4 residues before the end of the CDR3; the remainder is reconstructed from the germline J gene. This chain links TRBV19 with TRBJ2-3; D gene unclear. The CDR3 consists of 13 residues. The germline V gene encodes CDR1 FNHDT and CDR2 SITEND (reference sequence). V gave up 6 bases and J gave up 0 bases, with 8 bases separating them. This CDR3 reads CASKTNSAETLYF. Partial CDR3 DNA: TGTGCCAGCAAGACAAATAGTGCAGAA.

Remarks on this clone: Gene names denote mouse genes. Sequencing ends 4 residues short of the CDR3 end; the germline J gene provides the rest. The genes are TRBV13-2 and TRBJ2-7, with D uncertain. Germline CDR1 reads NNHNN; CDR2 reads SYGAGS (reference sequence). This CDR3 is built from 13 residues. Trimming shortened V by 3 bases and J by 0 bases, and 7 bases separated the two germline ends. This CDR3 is CASGAQSSYEQYF. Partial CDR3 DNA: TGTGCCAGCGGTGCCCAGAGCTCCTAT.

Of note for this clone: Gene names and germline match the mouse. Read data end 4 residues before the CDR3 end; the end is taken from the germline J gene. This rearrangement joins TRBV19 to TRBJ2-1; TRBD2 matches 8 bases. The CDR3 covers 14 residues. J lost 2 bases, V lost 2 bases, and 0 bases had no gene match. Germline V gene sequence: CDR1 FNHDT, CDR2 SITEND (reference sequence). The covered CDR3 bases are TGTGCCAGCAGTATGGGACTGGACTATGCT. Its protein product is CASSMGLDYA. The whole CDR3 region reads CASSMGLDYAEQFF. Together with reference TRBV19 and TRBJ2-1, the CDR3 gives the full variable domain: GGIITQTPKFLIGQEGQKLTLKCQQNFNHDTMYWYRQDSGKGLRLIYYSITENDLQKGDLSEGYDASREKKSSFSLTVTSAQKNEMAVFLCASSMGLDYAEQFFGPGTRLTVL.

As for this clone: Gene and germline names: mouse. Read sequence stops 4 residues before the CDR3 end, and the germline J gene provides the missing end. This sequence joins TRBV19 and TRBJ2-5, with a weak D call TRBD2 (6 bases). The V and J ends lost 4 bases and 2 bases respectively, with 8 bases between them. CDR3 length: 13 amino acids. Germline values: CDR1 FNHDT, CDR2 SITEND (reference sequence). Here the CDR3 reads CASSAGAQDTQYF. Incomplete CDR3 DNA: TGTGCCAGCAGTGCTGGGGCCCAAGAC. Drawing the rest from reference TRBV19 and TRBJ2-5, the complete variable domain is GGIITQTPKFLIGQEGQKLTLKCQQNFNHDTMYWYRQDSGKGLRLIYYSITENDLQKGDLSEGYDASREKKSSFSLTVTSAQKNEMAVFLCASSAGAQDTQYFGPGTRLLVL.

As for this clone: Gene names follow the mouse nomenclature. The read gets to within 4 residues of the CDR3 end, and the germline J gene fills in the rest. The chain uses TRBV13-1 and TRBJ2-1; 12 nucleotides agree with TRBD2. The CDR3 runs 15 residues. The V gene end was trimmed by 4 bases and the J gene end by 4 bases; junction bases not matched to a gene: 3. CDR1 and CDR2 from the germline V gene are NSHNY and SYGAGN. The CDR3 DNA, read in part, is TGTGCCAGCAGTCCGACTGGGGGGGCTTATGCT. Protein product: CASSPTGGAYA. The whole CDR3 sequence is CASSPTGGAYAEQFF.

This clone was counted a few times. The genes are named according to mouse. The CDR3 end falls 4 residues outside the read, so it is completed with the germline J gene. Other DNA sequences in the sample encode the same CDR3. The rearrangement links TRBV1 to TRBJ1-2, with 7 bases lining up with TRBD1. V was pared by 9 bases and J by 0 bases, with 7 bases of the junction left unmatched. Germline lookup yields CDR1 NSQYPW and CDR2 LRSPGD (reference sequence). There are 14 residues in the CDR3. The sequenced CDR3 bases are TGCACCTGTTCAGGTCAGGGGGCAAACTCC. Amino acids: CTCSGQGANS. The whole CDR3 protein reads CTCSGQGANSDYTF.

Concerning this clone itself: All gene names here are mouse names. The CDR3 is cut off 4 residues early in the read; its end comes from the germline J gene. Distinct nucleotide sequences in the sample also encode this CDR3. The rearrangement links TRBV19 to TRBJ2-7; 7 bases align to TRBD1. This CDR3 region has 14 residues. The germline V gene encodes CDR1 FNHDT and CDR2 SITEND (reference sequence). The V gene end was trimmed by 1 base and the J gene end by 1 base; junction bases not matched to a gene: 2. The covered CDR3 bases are TGTGCCAGCAGTATACCAGGGGGATCCTAT. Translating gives CASSIPGGSY. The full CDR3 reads CASSIPGGSYEQYF.

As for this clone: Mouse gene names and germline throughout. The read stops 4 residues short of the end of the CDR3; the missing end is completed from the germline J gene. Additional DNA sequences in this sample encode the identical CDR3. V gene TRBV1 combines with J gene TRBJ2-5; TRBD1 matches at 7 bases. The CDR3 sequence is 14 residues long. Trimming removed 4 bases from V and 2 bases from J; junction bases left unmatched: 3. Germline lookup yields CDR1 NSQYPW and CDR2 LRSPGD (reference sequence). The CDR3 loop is CTCSGQGIQDTQYF. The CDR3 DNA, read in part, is TGCACCTGCAGTGGACAGGGAATCCAAGAC.

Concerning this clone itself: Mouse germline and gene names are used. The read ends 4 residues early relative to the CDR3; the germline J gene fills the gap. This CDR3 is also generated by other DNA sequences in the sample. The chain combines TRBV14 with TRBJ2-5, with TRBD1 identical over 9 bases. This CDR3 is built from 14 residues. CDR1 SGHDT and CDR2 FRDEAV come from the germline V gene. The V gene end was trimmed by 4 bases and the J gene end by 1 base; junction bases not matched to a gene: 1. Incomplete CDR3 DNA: TGTGCCAGCAGTCGGGACAGGGACCAAGAC. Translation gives CASSRDRDQD. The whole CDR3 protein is CASSRDRDQDTQYF.

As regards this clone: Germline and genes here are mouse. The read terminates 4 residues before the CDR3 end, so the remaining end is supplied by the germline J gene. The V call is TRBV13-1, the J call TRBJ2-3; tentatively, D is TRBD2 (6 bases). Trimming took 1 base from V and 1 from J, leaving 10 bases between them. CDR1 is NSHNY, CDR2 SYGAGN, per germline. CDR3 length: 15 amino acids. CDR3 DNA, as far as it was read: TGTGCCAGCAGTGATAGCTGGGGTGGTGCAGAA. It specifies CASSDSWGGAE. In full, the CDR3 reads CASSDSWGGAETLYF.

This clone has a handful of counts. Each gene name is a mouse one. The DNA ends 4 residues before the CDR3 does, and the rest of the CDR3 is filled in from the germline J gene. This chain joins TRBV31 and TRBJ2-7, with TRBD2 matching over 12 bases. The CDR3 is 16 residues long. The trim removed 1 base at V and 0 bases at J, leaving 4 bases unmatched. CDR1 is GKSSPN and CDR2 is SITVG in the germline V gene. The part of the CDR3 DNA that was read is TGTGCCTGGAGTCCGACTGGGGGGGCCTACTCCTAT. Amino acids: CAWSPTGGAYSY. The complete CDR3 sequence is CAWSPTGGAYSYEQYF. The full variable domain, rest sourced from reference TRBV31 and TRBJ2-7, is AQTIHQWPVAEIKAVGSPLSLGCTIKGKSSPNLYWYWQATGGTLQQLFYSITVGQVESVVQLNLSASRPKDDQFILSTEKLLLSHSGFYLCAWSPTGGAYSYEQYFGPGTRLTVL.

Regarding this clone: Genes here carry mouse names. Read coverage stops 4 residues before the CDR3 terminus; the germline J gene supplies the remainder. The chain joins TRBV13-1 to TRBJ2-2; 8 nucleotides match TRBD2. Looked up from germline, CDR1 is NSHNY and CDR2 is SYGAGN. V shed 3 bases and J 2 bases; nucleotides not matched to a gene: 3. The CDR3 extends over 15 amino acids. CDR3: CASSGLGPNTGQLYF. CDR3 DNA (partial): TGTGCCAGCAGTGGACTGGGGCCTAACACCGGG.

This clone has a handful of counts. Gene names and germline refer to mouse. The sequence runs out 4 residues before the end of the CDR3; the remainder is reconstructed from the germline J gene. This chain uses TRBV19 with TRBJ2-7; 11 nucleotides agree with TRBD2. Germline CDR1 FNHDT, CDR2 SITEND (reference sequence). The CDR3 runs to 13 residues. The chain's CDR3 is CASRTGGADEQYF. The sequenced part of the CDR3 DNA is TGTGCCAGCAGAACTGGGGGGGCTGAT.

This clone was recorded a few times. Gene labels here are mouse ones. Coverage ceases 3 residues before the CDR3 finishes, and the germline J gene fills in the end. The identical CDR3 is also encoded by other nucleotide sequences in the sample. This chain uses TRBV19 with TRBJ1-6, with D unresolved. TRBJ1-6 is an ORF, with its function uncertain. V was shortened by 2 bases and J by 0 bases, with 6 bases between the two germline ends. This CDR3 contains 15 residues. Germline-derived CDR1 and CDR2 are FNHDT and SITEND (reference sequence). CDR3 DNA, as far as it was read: TGTGCCAGCAGTATTTCCAGTTCCTATAATTCGCCC. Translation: CASSISSSYNSP. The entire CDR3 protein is CASSISSSYNSPLYF.

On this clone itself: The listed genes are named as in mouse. The CDR3 bases that were read are TGTGCCAGCAGCCAAGAGAACGCGATGGATTCGCCC. Translating it yields CASSQENAMDSP. The full CDR3 reads CASSQENAMDSPLYF. The chain couples TRBV5 to TRBJ1-6; D uncertain. The read stops 3 residues short of the end of the CDR3; the missing end is completed from the germline J gene. TRBJ1-6 is assigned to the ORF class and has an uncertain function. The V gene lost 0 bases and the J gene lost 8 bases, with 11 bases spanning the gap. Germline V gene sequence: CDR1 LGHNA, CDR2 YNLKQL (reference sequence). This CDR3 has 15 amino acids.

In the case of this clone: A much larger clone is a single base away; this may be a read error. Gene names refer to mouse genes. The sequenced CDR3 bases are TGTGCCAGCAGGGACTGGAGTGCAGAA. It yields the protein CASRDWSAE. The complete CDR3 sequence is CASRDWSAETLYF. The chain links TRBV13-3 to TRBJ2-3; 7 bases match TRBD2. The read terminates 4 residues before the CDR3 end, so the remaining end is supplied by the germline J gene. This CDR3 comprises 13 residues. Germline V gene data show CDR1 as NNHDY and CDR2 as SYVADS. The V segment lost 5 bases and the J segment 0 bases; nucleotides outside the gene matches: 0.

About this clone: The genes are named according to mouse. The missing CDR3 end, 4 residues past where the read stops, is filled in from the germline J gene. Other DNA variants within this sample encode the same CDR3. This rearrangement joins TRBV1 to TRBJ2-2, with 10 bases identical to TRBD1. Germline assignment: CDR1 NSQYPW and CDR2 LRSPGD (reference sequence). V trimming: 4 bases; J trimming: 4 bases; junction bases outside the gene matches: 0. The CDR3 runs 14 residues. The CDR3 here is CTCSGTGGTGQLYF. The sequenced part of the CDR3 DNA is TGCACCTGCAGTGGGACAGGGGGCACCGGG.

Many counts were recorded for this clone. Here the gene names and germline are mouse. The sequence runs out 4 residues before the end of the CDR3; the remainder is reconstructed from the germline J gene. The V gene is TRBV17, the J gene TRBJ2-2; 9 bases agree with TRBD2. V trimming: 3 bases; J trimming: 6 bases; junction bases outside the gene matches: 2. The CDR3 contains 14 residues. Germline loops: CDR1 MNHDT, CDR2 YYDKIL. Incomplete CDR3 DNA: TGTGCTAGCAGTAGTTGGGGGGGCCCCGGG. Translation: CASSSWGGPG. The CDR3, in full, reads CASSSWGGPGQLYF. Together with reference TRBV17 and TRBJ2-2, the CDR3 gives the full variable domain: DTTVKQNPRYKLARVGKPVNLICSQTMNHDTMYWYQKKPNQAPKLLLFYYDKILNREADTFEKFQSSRPNNSFCSLYIGSAGLEYSAMYLCASSSWGGPGQLYFGEGSKLTVL.

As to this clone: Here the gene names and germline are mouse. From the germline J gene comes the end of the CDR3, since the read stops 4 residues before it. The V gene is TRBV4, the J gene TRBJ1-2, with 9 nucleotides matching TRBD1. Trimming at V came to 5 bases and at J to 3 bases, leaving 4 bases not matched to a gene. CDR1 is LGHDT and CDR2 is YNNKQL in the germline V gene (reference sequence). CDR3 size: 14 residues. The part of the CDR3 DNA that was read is TGTGCCAGCAGCGCGGACAGGGGTGACTCC. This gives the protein CASSADRGDS. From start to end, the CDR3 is CASSADRGDSDYTF. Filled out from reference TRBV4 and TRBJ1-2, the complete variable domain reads ETAVFQTPNYHVTQVGNEVSFNCKQTLGHDTMYWYKQDSKKLLKIMFSYNNKQLIVNETVPRRFSPQSSDKAHLNLRIKSVEPEDSAVYLCASSADRGDSDYTFGSGTRLLVI.

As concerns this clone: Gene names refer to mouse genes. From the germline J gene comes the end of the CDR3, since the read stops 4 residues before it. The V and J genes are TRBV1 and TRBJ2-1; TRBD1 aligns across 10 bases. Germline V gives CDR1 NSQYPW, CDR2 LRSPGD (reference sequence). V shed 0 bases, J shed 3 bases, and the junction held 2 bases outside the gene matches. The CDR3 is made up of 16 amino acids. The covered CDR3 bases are TGCACCTGCAGTGCAGACGGACAGGGGGGCTATGCT. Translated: CTCSADGQGGYA. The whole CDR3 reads CTCSADGQGGYAEQFF.

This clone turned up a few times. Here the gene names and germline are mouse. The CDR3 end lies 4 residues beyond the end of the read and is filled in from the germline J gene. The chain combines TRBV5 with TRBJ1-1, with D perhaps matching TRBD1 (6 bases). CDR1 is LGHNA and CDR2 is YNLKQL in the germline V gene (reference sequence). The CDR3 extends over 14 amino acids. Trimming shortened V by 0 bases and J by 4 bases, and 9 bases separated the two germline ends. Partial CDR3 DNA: TGTGCCAGCAGCCAAGAAGGGGGAGTCACA. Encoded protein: CASSQEGGVT. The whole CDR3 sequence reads CASSQEGGVTEVFF.